The T cell receptor beta chain described here comes from a study of cytomegalovirus exposure and HLA in healthy donors. The V gene's germline CDR1 is SGHTA and CDR2 FQGNSA. The CDR3 consists of 15 residues. The J segment lost 2 bases and the V segment lost 1 base, leaving 3 bases of the junction unmatched. PCR employed 60 Vbeta and 13 Jbeta primers. Clones were read by immunoSEQ multiplex PCR, and TCRdb kept only the in-frame ones, dropping some. Of roughly 130,000 clones in the sample, more than 80% were seen once. Sequences were obtained from PBMCs. The chain combines TRBV7-2 with TRBJ2-3; the match to TRBD2 covers 7 bases. This clonotype was sampled from a man aged 40-49 years in good health and CMV-seronegative. The CDR3 DNA follows: TGTGCCAGCAGCTTAGTGGGGACTACCACAGATACGCAGTATTTT. Protein sequence: CASSLVGTTTDTQYF. Supplemented by reference TRBV7-2 and TRBJ2-3, the full variable domain reads GAGVSQSPSNKVTEKGKDVELRCDPISGHTALYWYRQSLGQGLEFLIYFQGNSAPDKSGLPSDRFSAERTGGSVSTLTIQRTQQEDSAVYLCASSLVGTTTDTQYFGPGTRLTVL.